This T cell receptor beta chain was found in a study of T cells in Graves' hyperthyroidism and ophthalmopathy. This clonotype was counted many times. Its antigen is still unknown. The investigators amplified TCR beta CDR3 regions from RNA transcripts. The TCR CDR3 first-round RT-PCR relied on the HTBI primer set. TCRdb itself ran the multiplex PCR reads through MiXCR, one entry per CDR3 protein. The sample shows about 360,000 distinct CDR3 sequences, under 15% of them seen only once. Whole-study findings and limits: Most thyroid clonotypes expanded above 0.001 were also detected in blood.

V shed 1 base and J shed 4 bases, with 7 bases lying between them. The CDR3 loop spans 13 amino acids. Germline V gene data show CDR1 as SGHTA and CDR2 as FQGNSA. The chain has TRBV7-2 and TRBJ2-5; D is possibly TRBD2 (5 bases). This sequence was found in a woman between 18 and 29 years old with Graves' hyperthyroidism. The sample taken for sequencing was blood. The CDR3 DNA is TGTGCCAGCAGCTTAGGGGCGGGAGAGACCCAGTACTTC. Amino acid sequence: CASSLGAGETQYF.